What follows are 16 T cell receptor beta chains derived from one specimen sequenced in a study of cytomegalovirus exposure and HLA in healthy donors. Sequencing was performed with immunoSEQ multiplex PCR; in TCRdb, only in-frame clones are kept and a portion is missing. The sample carries 100,000 to 150,000 clones, 94% recorded once. Material: PBMCs. The receptors shown here come from a woman between 18 and 29 years old in good health and CMV-seronegative.

V gene TRBV28 combines with J gene TRBJ2-4; D not certain. This CDR3 contains 17 residues. Trimming stripped 3 bases from V and 0 bases from J, with 15 bases between. Germline CDR1 is MDHEN and CDR2 is SYDVKM. The CDR3 coding sequence is TGTGCCAGCAGTTTTGATGGCCAGACTTTAGCCAAAAACATTCAGTACTTC. This encodes CASSFDGQTLAKNIQYF.

The rearrangement joins TRBV7-3 to TRBJ2-3; TRBD2 is a possible D gene (6 bases). Germline loops: CDR1 SGHTA, CDR2 FQGTGA. The V and J ends lost 4 bases and 1 base respectively, with 9 bases between them. The CDR3 has 14 residues. The CDR3 DNA reads as TGTGCCAGCAGCTCCCAGCGGGGCACAGATACGCAGTATTTT. Translation gives CASSSQRGTDTQYF.

CDR3 in DNA: TGTGCCAGCAGCTTAGTAGGCGGGGCCGGGGAGACCCAGTACTTC. Residues: CASSLVGGAGETQYF. The chain has TRBV7-2 and TRBJ2-5; D might be TRBD2 (6 bases). The germline gives CDR1 SGHTA, CDR2 FQGNSA. The V end was cut by 1 base, the J end by 5 bases, with 14 bases between. This CDR3 has 15 amino acids.

The chain combines TRBV6-4 with TRBJ2-3; 15 bases map to TRBD2. CDR1 MRHNA and CDR2 SNTAGT come from the germline V gene. The junction had 9 bases not matched to a gene; V was cut back by 5 bases and J by 6 bases. This CDR3 has 17 amino acids. The CDR3 here is CASSPTGLAGGRDTQYF. DNA of the CDR3: TGTGCCAGCAGTCCTACCGGACTAGCGGGAGGGAGGGATACGCAGTATTTT.

The chain joins TRBV27 to TRBJ1-2, with TRBD1 matching 8 bases. In germline, CDR1 is MNHEY, CDR2 SMNVEV (reference sequence). The J segment lost 5 bases and the V segment lost 2 bases, leaving 4 bases of the junction unmatched. This CDR3 is built from 14 residues. The CDR3 coding sequence is TGTGCCAGCAGTTTAGCCGGGACAGGTTATGGCTACACCTTC. The encoded protein is CASSLAGTGYGYTF.

This chain uses TRBV9 with TRBJ2-1; TRBD2 aligns across 7 bases. The CDR3 totals 14 residues. Per germline, CDR1 SGDLS and CDR2 YYNGEE. V dropped 0 bases and J dropped 7; count of bases not matched to a gene: 4. This CDR3 is CASSVGVGGNEQFF. The CDR3 DNA follows: TGTGCCAGCAGCGTAGGGGTGGGAGGGAATGAGCAGTTCTTC.

The chain employs TRBV29-1 and TRBJ1-2; D is uncertain. V lost 4 bases, J lost 3 bases, and 18 bases lay in between. The CDR3 sequence is 15 residues long. CDR1 and CDR2 from the germline V gene are SQVTM and ANQGSEA. The CDR3 loop is CSVAGREGADYGYTF. The CDR3, as DNA: TGCAGCGTTGCCGGCCGGGAGGGCGCGGACTATGGCTACACCTTC. The whole variable domain, remainder taken from reference TRBV29-1 and TRBJ1-2, is SAVISQKPSRDICQRGTSLTIQCQVDSQVTMMFWYRQQPGQSLTLIATANQGSEATYESGFVIDKFPISRPNLTFSTLTVSNMSPEDSSIYLCSVAGREGADYGYTFGSGTRLTVV.

This chain connects TRBV19 to TRBJ1-1; D call uncertain. Trimming cost V 5 bases and J 2 bases, with 12 bases left between them. CDR3 length: 14 amino acids. Germline V lookup: CDR1 LNHDA, CDR2 SQIVND (reference sequence). The CDR3 protein is CASSFRDYNTEAFF. For the CDR3, the DNA is TGTGCCAGTAGTTTTCGAGACTATAACACTGAAGCTTTCTTT.

The chain is built from TRBV2 and TRBJ1-1; TRBD1 might be the D (5 bases). The CDR3 sequence is 12 residues long. V lost 11 bases and J lost 1, with 11 bases in between. Germline CDR1 is SNHLY and CDR2 is FYNNEI. The CDR3 sequence is CAPARGNTEAFF. In DNA form, the CDR3 reads TGTGCCCCCGCTAGGGGGAACACTGAAGCTTTCTTT.

Turning to this clone: One end of the junction fails to match germline, which may point to a read error. The chain uses TRBV6-8 and TRBJ2-7, with TRBD2 matching 12 bases. Germline values: CDR1 MNHGY, CDR2 SAAAGT. CDR3 length: 18 amino acids. Here the CDR3 reads CASSSPPSGRAIRYGQYF. CDR3 DNA: TGTGCCAGCAGCTCCCCCCCTAGCGGGAGGGCCATCAGATACGGGCAGTACTTC.

The chain couples TRBV7-2 to TRBJ1-1, with D unresolved. Trimming took off 5 bases at V and 8 bases at J, with 12 bases between the two ends. The CDR3 is 12 amino acids. Germline V lookup: CDR1 SGHTA, CDR2 FQGNSA. Written as DNA, the CDR3 is TGTGCCAGCAGCCCATCTCGACAAGAAGCTTTCTTT. Its translation: CASSPSRQEAFF.

V and J are TRBV5-1 and TRBJ2-7; D is possibly TRBD1 (5 bases). The germline gives CDR1 SGHRS, CDR2 YFSETQ. The CDR3 is made up of 13 amino acids. V lost 4 bases to trimming and J lost 1 base, with 9 bases between them. This CDR3 reads CASSGYRSYEQYF. CDR3 nucleotide sequence: TGCGCCAGCAGCGGGTACAGGTCCTACGAGCAGTACTTC.

This clone was seen a single time. CDR3 residues: CASSPPGGFGGTQYF. The CDR3 bases are TGTGCCAGCAGTCCCCCCGGAGGGTTCGGGGGTACGCAGTATTTT. The V call is TRBV27, the J call TRBJ2-3; possible D gene TRBD2, 6 bases. The CDR3 runs 15 residues. V lost 5 bases to trimming and J lost 8 bases, with 20 bases between them. In germline, CDR1 is MNHEY, CDR2 SMNVEV (reference sequence).

The rearrangement links TRBV6-1 to TRBJ2-5, with 11 bases matching TRBD2. V lost 0 bases, J lost 2 bases, and 14 bases stayed unmatched. Germline V gene lookup returns CDR1 MNHNS and CDR2 SASEGT. The CDR3 consists of 20 residues. The CDR3: CASSEAPPRGTSGKQETQYF. The CDR3 nucleotides read TGTGCCAGCAGTGAAGCTCCCCCTCGTGGGACTAGCGGAAAACAAGAGACCCAGTACTTC.

J is TRBJ2-7 and V is TRBV4-1, with TRBD2 matching 7 bases. Germline loops: CDR1 MGHRA, CDR2 YSYEKL. V lost 1 base and J lost 2; bases outside the gene matches: 5. This CDR3 is 15 amino acids long. Here the CDR3 reads CASSQAPSGTYEQYF. Written as DNA, the CDR3 is TGCGCCAGCAGCCAAGCTCCGAGCGGGACCTACGAGCAGTACTTC.

The chain joins TRBV7-9 to TRBJ2-7, with D perhaps TRBD1 (5 bases). CDR3 length equals 12 residues. The germline gives CDR1 SEHNR, CDR2 FQNEAQ (reference sequence). V gave up 5 bases and J gave up 5 bases, with 10 bases separating them. The CDR3 DNA reads as TGTGCCAGCAGCCCTCCGACAGACGAGCAGTACTTC. This codes for CASSPPTDEQYF.